These T cell receptor beta chains were read from a single sample in a study of shared clonotypes between healthy human individuals. Sequenced by immunoSEQ multiplex PCR; TCRdb stores in-frame clones only, minus some. In the table there are some 360,000 clones, about 70% of which are singletons. The sample consisted of memory CD4+ T cells sorted from blood. The receptors come from a man aged 25 to 40 in good health. Each CDR3 is given with its conserved first and last residue. The order of the fields is CDR3 DNA, CDR3 protein, clone size, J gene, D gene, V gene. D genes are given only for firm matches. Expanded clones get a size class; other rows say once, few or many, or leave the size out.

cdr3_nt: TGTGCCAGCAGCTTAACCCCCCGAGCGTTCGCGAACACCGGGGAGCTGTTTTTT
cdr3_aa: CASSLTPRAFANTGELFF
clone_size: many
j_call: TRBJ2-2
d_call: .
v_call: TRBV7-3

cdr3_nt: TGTGCCAGCAGCCCTTCCGACAGGGGAAACACCGGGGAGCTGTTTTTT
cdr3_aa: CASSPSDRGNTGELFF
clone_size: few
j_call: TRBJ2-2
d_call: TRBD1
v_call: TRBV5-4

cdr3_nt: TGTGCCAGCTCACCACAGGACAGGGGGCCCTCCGGGGAGACCCAGTACTTC
cdr3_aa: CASSPQDRGPSGETQYF
clone_size: .
j_call: TRBJ2-5
d_call: TRBD1
v_call: TRBV18

cdr3_nt: TGTGCCAGCAGCAAAATGGGGGGGTTTGAGACCCAGTACTTC
cdr3_aa: CASSKMGGFETQYF
clone_size: .
j_call: TRBJ2-5
d_call: TRBD2
v_call: TRBV2

cdr3_nt: TGTGCCAGCAGGCGGCTAGCGGGAGATCAGACCTACGAGCAGTACTTC
cdr3_aa: CASRRLAGDQTYEQYF
clone_size: few
j_call: TRBJ2-7
d_call: TRBD2
v_call: TRBV27

cdr3_nt: TGCGCCAGCAGCATACAGGGGGCGAACAATGAGCAGTTCTTC
cdr3_aa: CASSIQGANNEQFF
clone_size: few
j_call: TRBJ2-1
d_call: TRBD1
v_call: TRBV5-1

cdr3_nt: TGTGCCAGCAGCTTAGAGGGTGGGGCCGGGGCCCAGTACTTC
cdr3_aa: CASSLEGGAGAQYF
clone_size: .
j_call: TRBJ2-5
d_call: .
v_call: TRBV7-9

cdr3_nt: TGTGCTAGCAGCTTAGACAAAGGGGGCCATGAGCAGTTCTTC
cdr3_aa: CASSLDKGGHEQFF
clone_size: .
j_call: TRBJ2-1
d_call: TRBD1
v_call: TRBV7-7

cdr3_nt: TGCGCCAGCAGCTTAAACGGACTAGTAGACTCCTACAATGAGCAGTTCTTC
cdr3_aa: CASSLNGLVDSYNEQFF
clone_size: .
j_call: TRBJ2-1
d_call: TRBD2
v_call: TRBV5-1

cdr3_nt: TGTGCCAGCAGCGTGTACCAATACAATGAGCAGTTCTTC
cdr3_aa: CASSVYQYNEQFF
clone_size: .
j_call: TRBJ2-1
d_call: .
v_call: TRBV9

cdr3_nt: TGTGCCAGCCGAACGATATCTGGGGAAAAACTGTTTTTT
cdr3_aa: CASRTISGEKLFF
clone_size: once
j_call: TRBJ1-4
d_call: .
v_call: TRBV2

cdr3_nt: TGTGCCATCAGTGACACCATCAATGAGCAGTTCTTC
cdr3_aa: CAISDTINEQFF
clone_size: .
j_call: TRBJ2-1
d_call: .
v_call: TRBV10-3

cdr3_nt: TGTGCCAGCAGTTCGGAGACTGACATTCAGTACTTC
cdr3_aa: CASSSETDIQYF
clone_size: .
j_call: TRBJ2-4
d_call: .
v_call: TRBV6-1

cdr3_nt: TGCGCCAGCAGCCTAACAGGAGACACCGGGGAGCTGTTTTTT
cdr3_aa: CASSLTGDTGELFF
clone_size: .
j_call: TRBJ2-2
d_call: .
v_call: TRBV5-1

cdr3_nt: TGCGCCAGCAGCCAAGACGGCAGGGGAGGGTCTAATGAAAAACTGTTTTTT
cdr3_aa: CASSQDGRGGSNEKLFF
clone_size: few
j_call: TRBJ1-4
d_call: .
v_call: TRBV4-1

cdr3_nt: TGCGCCAGCAGCTTGGAACTAGGAGGACCTACCTGGTACTTC
cdr3_aa: CASSLELGGPTWYF
clone_size: few
j_call: TRBJ2-7
d_call: .
v_call: TRBV5-1

cdr3_nt: TGCGCCAGCAGCTTGGGGTTTGCTGGGGGAACTGAAGCTTTCTTT
cdr3_aa: CASSLGFAGGTEAFF
clone_size: .
j_call: TRBJ1-1
d_call: .
v_call: TRBV5-1

cdr3_nt: TGTGCCAGCAGCAGAGGGACAGGCGCGTTTAGCTCCTACGAGCAGTACTTC
cdr3_aa: CASSRGTGAFSSYEQYF
clone_size: .
j_call: TRBJ2-7
d_call: TRBD1
v_call: TRBV7-9

cdr3_nt: TGCAGCGTGGCGACAGGCGGAACCGGGGAGCTGTTTTTT
cdr3_aa: CSVATGGTGELFF
clone_size: .
j_call: TRBJ2-2
d_call: .
v_call: TRBV29-1

cdr3_nt: TGCGCCAGCAGCTTGGAGGGGTCGCGGAGAGGGGAGCTGTTTTTT
cdr3_aa: CASSLEGSRRGELFF
clone_size: .
j_call: TRBJ2-2
d_call: .
v_call: TRBV5-1

cdr3_nt: TGTGCCAGCACCAGGACTAGCAGTCTGACCGGGGAGCTGTTTTTT
cdr3_aa: CASTRTSSLTGELFF
clone_size: .
j_call: TRBJ2-2
d_call: TRBD2
v_call: TRBV7-2

cdr3_nt: TGTGCCAGCAGCTTAGATGGGACAGATACGCAGTATTTT
cdr3_aa: CASSLDGTDTQYF
clone_size: once
j_call: TRBJ2-3
d_call: .
v_call: TRBV7-9

cdr3_nt: TGTGCCAGCAGCCAAGGAACTAGCGGGGGATACGAGCAGTACTTC
cdr3_aa: CASSQGTSGGYEQYF
clone_size: .
j_call: TRBJ2-7
d_call: TRBD2
v_call: TRBV4-2

cdr3_nt: TGTGCCAGCAGCCAAGATTTCAATTCACCCCTCCACTTT
cdr3_aa: CASSQDFNSPLHF
clone_size: .
j_call: TRBJ1-6
d_call: .
v_call: TRBV14

cdr3_nt: TGTGCCAGTAGTATATCAGGGAACGAGCAGTACTTC
cdr3_aa: CASSISGNEQYF
clone_size: .
j_call: TRBJ2-7
d_call: .
v_call: TRBV19

cdr3_nt: TGTGCCAGCAGTCCACGAAATGAGCAGTTCTTC
cdr3_aa: CASSPRNEQFF
clone_size: .
j_call: TRBJ2-1
d_call: .
v_call: TRBV28

cdr3_nt: TGCGCCAGCAGTGAGATTAGGGGGGCGACCCAGTACTTC
cdr3_aa: CASSEIRGATQYF
clone_size: many
j_call: TRBJ2-5
d_call: .
v_call: TRBV10-1

cdr3_nt: TGTGCCAGCAGCACCATAGGGACGGTTAGCAATCAGCCCCAGCATTTT
cdr3_aa: CASSTIGTVSNQPQHF
clone_size: few
j_call: TRBJ1-5
d_call: .
v_call: TRBV28

cdr3_nt: TGTGCCAGCAGTGAAGCGGGACTTACCTACGAGCAGTACTTC
cdr3_aa: CASSEAGLTYEQYF
clone_size: .
j_call: TRBJ2-7
d_call: .
v_call: TRBV6-1

cdr3_nt: TGCAGCGTTGCGGTTAATATAGGGAGCAATCAGCCCCAGCATTTT
cdr3_aa: CSVAVNIGSNQPQHF
clone_size: .
j_call: TRBJ1-5
d_call: .
v_call: TRBV29-1

cdr3_nt: TGTGCCAGCAGCTTACACAGTGAAGAGACCCAGTACTTC
cdr3_aa: CASSLHSEETQYF
clone_size: .
j_call: TRBJ2-5
d_call: .
v_call: TRBV7-2

cdr3_nt: TGCGCCAGCAGCTGGACAGGAGCTAACACTGAAGCTTTCTTT
cdr3_aa: CASSWTGANTEAFF
clone_size: many
j_call: TRBJ1-1
d_call: TRBD1
v_call: TRBV5-1

cdr3_nt: TGTGCCAGCAGTTCCCGGTACAATGAGCAGTTCTTC
cdr3_aa: CASSSRYNEQFF
clone_size: few
j_call: TRBJ2-1
d_call: .
v_call: TRBV27

cdr3_nt: TGCGCCAGCAGCTTGGAGGGCCCGGGACAGGTCCGAAATGAGCAGTTCTTC
cdr3_aa: CASSLEGPGQVRNEQFF
clone_size: .
j_call: TRBJ2-1
d_call: TRBD1
v_call: TRBV5-1

cdr3_nt: TGTGCCAGTACGACCTTCTCGGGGGAAAATGGCTACACCTTC
cdr3_aa: CASTTFSGENGYTF
clone_size: once
j_call: TRBJ1-2
d_call: .
v_call: TRBV19

cdr3_nt: TGTGCCAGCAGCTTTGGCCGGGACCAACCCTACGAGCAGTACTTC
cdr3_aa: CASSFGRDQPYEQYF
clone_size: .
j_call: TRBJ2-7
d_call: .
v_call: TRBV7-8

cdr3_nt: TGTGCCAGCAGCTTGGGACCTAGCAGATACAATGAGCAGTTCTTC
cdr3_aa: CASSLGPSRYNEQFF
clone_size: .
j_call: TRBJ2-1
d_call: .
v_call: TRBV5-6

cdr3_nt: TGTGCCAGCAGCACGGCGACTAGCGGGAGGTACAATGAGCAGTTCTTC
cdr3_aa: CASSTATSGRYNEQFF
clone_size: few
j_call: TRBJ2-1
d_call: TRBD2
v_call: TRBV5-4

cdr3_nt: TGTGCCTGGAGTGGACAGGGTCTTGAGACCCAGTACTTC
cdr3_aa: CAWSGQGLETQYF
clone_size: .
j_call: TRBJ2-5
d_call: TRBD1
v_call: TRBV30

cdr3_nt: TGCGCCAGCAGCCCCGGACTAGCGGGAGGATCCTACGAGCAGTACTTC
cdr3_aa: CASSPGLAGGSYEQYF
clone_size: .
j_call: TRBJ2-7
d_call: TRBD2
v_call: TRBV5-1

cdr3_nt: TGTGCCAGCAGCCCAGACAGGATCCACGAGCAGTACTTC
cdr3_aa: CASSPDRIHEQYF
clone_size: .
j_call: TRBJ2-7
d_call: .
v_call: TRBV7-8

cdr3_nt: TGTGCCAGCAGTATGATAGCGGGAGGGGTTACAGATACGCAGTATTTT
cdr3_aa: CASSMIAGGVTDTQYF
clone_size: few
j_call: TRBJ2-3
d_call: TRBD2
v_call: TRBV27